Listed below are T cell receptor beta chains from one sample, sequenced in a study of cytomegalovirus exposure and HLA in healthy donors. Some clones are missing from TCRdb's copy, which holds only in-frame ones; the method was immunoSEQ multiplex PCR. This table has more than 95,000 clones, approximately 80% appearing once. Sequencing was done on a sample of PBMCs. The receptors were gathered from a man aged 45-65 years in good health and CMV-seropositive. Each CDR3 is given with its conserved first and last residue. D genes are given only for firm matches. Clone size is stated in some rows and not others, as once, few, many or a class when expanded.

V gene	CDR3 length	clone size	J gene	D gene	CDR3 DNA	CDR3 protein
TRBV5-1	16	-	TRBJ2-5	TRBD2	TGCGCCAGCAGCTTGGTAGGGACTAGCCGTCAAGAGACCCAGTACTTC	CASSLVGTSRQETQYF
TRBV29-1	15	once	TRBJ2-1	-	TGCAGCGTTGCCGGACAGCCTGAATCCTACAATGAGCAGTTCTTC	CSVAGQPESYNEQFF
TRBV11-3	12	-	TRBJ2-2	-	TGTGCCAGCAGCCTGAACACCGGGGAGCTGTTTTTT	CASSLNTGELFF
TRBV29-1	11	-	TRBJ2-7	TRBD1	TGCAGCCTAAGGACAGGGGGGTGGGAGTACTTC	CSLRTGGWEYF
TRBV28	12	-	TRBJ1-1	-	TGTGCCAGCAGTTCGGGGATCACTGAAGCTTTCTTT	CASSSGITEAFF
TRBV7-8	18	once	TRBJ1-1	TRBD1	TGTGCCAGCAGCTTAGCTTTTAGGGGACAGGGACAGGGCACTGAAGCTTTCTTT	CASSLAFRGQGQGTEAFF
TRBV19	11	-	TRBJ2-7	-	TGTGCCAGTAGTAAATACAGCGAGCAGTACTTC	CASSKYSEQYF
TRBV6-6	14	-	TRBJ1-4	-	TGTGCCAGCAGTTACTCTTTGGGAGGGGAAAAACTGTTTTTT	CASSYSLGGEKLFF
TRBV14	11	-	TRBJ2-5	-	TGTGCCAGCAGCCAAGCGCTAGAGCAGTACTTC	CASSQALEQYF
TRBV7-2	14	-	TRBJ2-2	-	TGTGCCAGCAGCTTAGCCGGGGTTACCGTGGAGCTGTTTTTT	CASSLAGVTVELFF
TRBV7-2	17	-	TRBJ1-4	-	TGTGCCAGCAGCTCCCCCCAGCGTGTCCCGATTAATGAAAAACTGTTTTTT	CASSSPQRVPINEKLFF
TRBV6-5	15	-	TRBJ2-3	-	TGTGCCAGCAGTTACAGAGGACAGAGCACAGATACGCAGTATTTT	CASSYRGQSTDTQYF